This TCR beta chain derives from a study of T cell responses to AZD1222 COVID-19 vaccine. Using immunoSEQ multiplex PCR, the repertoire was profiled, and TCRdb retains in-frame clones only, with some absent. This table has some 180,000 clones, approximately 92% appearing once. As regards this clone: Its target is unknown.

The CDR3 length is 14 residues. CDR1 SGHTA and CDR2 FQGNSA come from the germline V gene. The trim removed 4 bases at V and 7 bases at J, leaving 4 bases unmatched. Study-level findings and limits: Reportedly, close to half of spike-specific TCRs are directed against unmutated variant regions. Possibly, clonal diversity was underestimated; donors were largely white British and included more females.

V is TRBV7-2 and J is TRBJ2-5, with 12 positions matching TRBD1. The clonotype originates from an adult who received the MenACWY meningococcal vaccine as a control. The source material was peripheral blood, sampled 28 days after the second dose of the MenACWY control vaccine. The CDR3 loop reads CASSWDRGRATQYF. CDR3 nucleotide sequence: TGTGCCAGCAGCTGGGACAGGGGGCGGGCGACCCAGTACTTC.